Listed below are T cell receptor beta chains from one sample, sequenced in a study of vaccination and CD4 T cells after COVID-19. The antigens these receptors bind are not known. Using its own MiXCR run on the PCR reads, TCRdb lists one record per CDR3 protein. The sample lists some 17,000 distinct CDR3 sequences, approximately 60% occurring once. Here the sequenced sample was CD4+ T cells from blood, cultured in vitro, taken after SARS-CoV-2 vaccination. These receptors all stem from a human donor who had recovered from COVID-19. Both conserved end residues are part of each CDR3. Fields, in order: CDR3 length, V gene, CDR3 protein.

len: 12
v_gene: TRBV7-6
CDR3aa: CASRLNTGELFF

len: 13
v_gene: TRBV11-2
CDR3aa: CASSSSGVNEQYF

len: 13
v_gene: TRBV12-3/TRBV12-4
CDR3aa: CASRLMPNTEAFF

len: 15
v_gene: TRBV5-4
CDR3aa: CASSLTGQGNYGYTF

len: 15
v_gene: TRBV10-1
CDR3aa: CASSASGTNTGELFF

len: 15
v_gene: TRBV20-1
CDR3aa: CSALGAAGTTDTQYF

len: 13
v_gene: TRBV2
CDR3aa: CASSEAQNSPLHF

len: 15
v_gene: TRBV18
CDR3aa: CASSPPRGGNTEAFF

len: 14
v_gene: TRBV20-1
CDR3aa: CSATLARGGETQYF

len: 14
v_gene: TRBV24-1
CDR3aa: CATSSGGTRNTIYF

len: 14
v_gene: TRBV2
CDR3aa: CASSTGTGDEKLFF

len: 12
v_gene: TRBV12-5
CDR3aa: CASGLRGQPQHF

len: 15
v_gene: TRBV6-1
CDR3aa: CASSKTGGGSNGYTF

len: 15
v_gene: TRBV6-5
CDR3aa: CASSYLGGNNYGYTF

len: 15
v_gene: TRBV2
CDR3aa: CASSPQAGANYEQYF

len: 13
v_gene: TRBV5-5
CDR3aa: CASSLRGSGELFF

len: 13
v_gene: TRBV20-1
CDR3aa: CRAGTEAAHGYTF

len: 13
v_gene: TRBV7-2
CDR3aa: CASSMESGNTIYF

len: 16
v_gene: TRBV11-3
CDR3aa: CASSFGSRGQQETQYF

len: 16
v_gene: TRBV29-1
CDR3aa: CSVEDGPDRVYNEQFF

len: 16
v_gene: TRBV19
CDR3aa: CASSALPGTSNYGYTF

len: 17
v_gene: TRBV7-9
CDR3aa: CASSLAGQGRAGNEQFF

len: 13
v_gene: TRBV20-1
CDR3aa: CSAGSGVSTEAFF

len: 12
v_gene: TRBV28
CDR3aa: CASSLTVNEQYF

len: 18
v_gene: TRBV24-1
CDR3aa: CATSDSGTDFAGANVLTF

len: 14
v_gene: TRBV6-1
CDR3aa: CASSPTGDWAPLHF

len: 16
v_gene: TRBV19
CDR3aa: CASSHRGGSGANVLTF

len: 14
v_gene: TRBV7-3
CDR3aa: CASSLRAPSYGYTF

len: 14
v_gene: TRBV20-1
CDR3aa: CSARPGRTPYEQYF

len: 14
v_gene: TRBV6-1
CDR3aa: CASSSQGLNQPQHF

len: 13
v_gene: TRBV7-3
CDR3aa: CASSLTTFSEAFF

len: 16
v_gene: TRBV20-1
CDR3aa: CSARDPRQGMSDTQYF

len: 14
v_gene: TRBV6-4
CDR3aa: CASSVIAGSSPLHF

len: 15
v_gene: TRBV7-2
CDR3aa: CASSLAPVTNYGYTF

len: 17
v_gene: TRBV10-1
CDR3aa: CASSESTVGGRSYEQYF

len: 14
v_gene: TRBV20-1
CDR3aa: CSANSGGITYEQYF

len: 13
v_gene: TRBV28
CDR3aa: CATTDRGVYGYTF

len: 12
v_gene: TRBV30
CDR3aa: CAWSGVNTEAFF

len: 15
v_gene: TRBV19
CDR3aa: CASSIVTRQDYGYTF

len: 13
v_gene: TRBV20-1
CDR3aa: CSAVQGWGTEAFF

len: 12
v_gene: TRBV7-2
CDR3aa: CASSFPANIQYF

len: 13
v_gene: TRBV2
CDR3aa: CASMWDRDYEQYF

len: 16
v_gene: TRBV19
CDR3aa: CASNQPPGSGNTEAFF

len: 13
v_gene: TRBV12-3/TRBV12-4
CDR3aa: CASNWGRGETQYF

len: 14
v_gene: TRBV10-1
CDR3aa: CASSAIKNTGELFF

len: 15
v_gene: TRBV19
CDR3aa: CASSNRVNKYQPQHF

len: 12
v_gene: TRBV24-1
CDR3aa: CATSDRTRGYTF

len: 16
v_gene: TRBV5-1
CDR3aa: CASSLGEWGYQETQYF

len: 15
v_gene: TRBV2
CDR3aa: CASSERQAINSPLHF

len: 15
v_gene: TRBV20-1
CDR3aa: CSAKGQGYRSYGYTF

len: 16
v_gene: TRBV5-4
CDR3aa: CASSSPGVAGYNEQFF

len: 15
v_gene: TRBV9
CDR3aa: CASSVAVQSYYGYTF

len: 16
v_gene: TRBV4-2
CDR3aa: CASSQEPNRGGGGYTF

len: 16
v_gene: TRBV6-1
CDR3aa: CASSKLGLASTDTQYF